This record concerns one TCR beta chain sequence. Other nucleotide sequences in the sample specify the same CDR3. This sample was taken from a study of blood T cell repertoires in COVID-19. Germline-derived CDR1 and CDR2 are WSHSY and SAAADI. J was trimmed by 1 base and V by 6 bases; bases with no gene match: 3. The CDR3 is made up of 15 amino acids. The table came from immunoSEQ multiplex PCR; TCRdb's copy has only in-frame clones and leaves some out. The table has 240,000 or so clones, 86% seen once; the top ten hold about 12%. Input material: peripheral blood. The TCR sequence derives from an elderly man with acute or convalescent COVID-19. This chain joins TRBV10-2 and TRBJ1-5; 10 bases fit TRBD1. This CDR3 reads CASRTGGLSNQPQHF. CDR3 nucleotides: TGCGCCAGCAGGACAGGGGGCCTCAGCAATCAGCCCCAGCATTTT.